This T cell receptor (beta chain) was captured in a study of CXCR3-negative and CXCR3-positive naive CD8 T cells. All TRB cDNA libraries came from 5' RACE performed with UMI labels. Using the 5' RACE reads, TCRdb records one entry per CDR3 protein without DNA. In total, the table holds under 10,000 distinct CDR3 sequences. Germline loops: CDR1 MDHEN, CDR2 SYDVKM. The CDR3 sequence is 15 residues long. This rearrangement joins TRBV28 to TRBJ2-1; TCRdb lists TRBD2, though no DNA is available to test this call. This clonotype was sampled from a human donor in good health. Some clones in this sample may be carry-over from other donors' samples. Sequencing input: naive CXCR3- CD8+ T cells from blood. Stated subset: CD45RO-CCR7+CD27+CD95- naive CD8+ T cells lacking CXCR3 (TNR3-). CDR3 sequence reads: CASRQTGLPYNEQFF.